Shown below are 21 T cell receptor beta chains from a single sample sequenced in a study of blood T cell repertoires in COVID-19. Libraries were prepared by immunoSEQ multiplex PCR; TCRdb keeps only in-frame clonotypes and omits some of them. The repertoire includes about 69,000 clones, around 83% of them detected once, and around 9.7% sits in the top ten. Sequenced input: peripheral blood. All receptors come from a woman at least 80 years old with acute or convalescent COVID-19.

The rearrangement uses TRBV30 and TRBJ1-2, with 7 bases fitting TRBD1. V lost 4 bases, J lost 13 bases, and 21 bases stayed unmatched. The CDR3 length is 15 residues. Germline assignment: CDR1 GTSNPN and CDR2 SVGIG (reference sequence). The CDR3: CAWTPQGQSFIGCTF. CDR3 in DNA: TGTGCCTGGACTCCGCAGGGACAGTCTTTTATCGGGTGCACCTTC.

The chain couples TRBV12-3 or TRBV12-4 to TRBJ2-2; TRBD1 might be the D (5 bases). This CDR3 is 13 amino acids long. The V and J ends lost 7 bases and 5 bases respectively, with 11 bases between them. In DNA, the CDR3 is TGTGCCAGCACCCCCCAGGGTACCGGGGAGCTGTTTTTT. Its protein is CASTPQGTGELFF.

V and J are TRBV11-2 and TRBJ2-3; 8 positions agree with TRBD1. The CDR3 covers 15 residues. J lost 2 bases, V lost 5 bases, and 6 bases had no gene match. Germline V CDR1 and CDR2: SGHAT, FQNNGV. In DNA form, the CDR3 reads TGTGCCAGCAGCCCGAACAGGGGGATCACAGATACGCAGTATTTT. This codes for CASSPNRGITDTQYF.

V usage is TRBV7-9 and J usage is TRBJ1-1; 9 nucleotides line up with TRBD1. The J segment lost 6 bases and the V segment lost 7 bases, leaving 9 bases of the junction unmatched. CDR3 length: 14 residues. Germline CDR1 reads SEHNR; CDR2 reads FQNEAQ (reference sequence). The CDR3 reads CASTRGQGLAEAFF. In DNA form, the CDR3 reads TGTGCCAGCACCAGGGGACAGGGTTTGGCTGAAGCTTTCTTT.

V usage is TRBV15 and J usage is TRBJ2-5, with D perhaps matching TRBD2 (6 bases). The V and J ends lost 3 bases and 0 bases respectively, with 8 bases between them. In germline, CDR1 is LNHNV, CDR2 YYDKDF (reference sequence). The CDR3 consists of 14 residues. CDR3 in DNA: TGTGCCACCAGCAGCCGGGACTACCAAGAGACCCAGTACTTC. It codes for CATSSRDYQETQYF.

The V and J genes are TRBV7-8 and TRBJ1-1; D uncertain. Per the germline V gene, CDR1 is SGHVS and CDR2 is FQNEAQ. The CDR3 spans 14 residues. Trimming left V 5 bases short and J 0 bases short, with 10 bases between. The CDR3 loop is CASSRAPMNTEAFF. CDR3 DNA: TGTGCCAGCAGCCGAGCCCCAATGAACACTGAAGCTTTCTTT.

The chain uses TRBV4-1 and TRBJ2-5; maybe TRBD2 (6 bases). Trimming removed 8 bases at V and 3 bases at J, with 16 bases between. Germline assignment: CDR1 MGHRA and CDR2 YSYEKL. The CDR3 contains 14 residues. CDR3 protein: CASSPSRGKETQYF. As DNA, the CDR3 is TGCGCCAGCTCTCCGTCGCGGGGCAAAGAGACCCAGTACTTC.

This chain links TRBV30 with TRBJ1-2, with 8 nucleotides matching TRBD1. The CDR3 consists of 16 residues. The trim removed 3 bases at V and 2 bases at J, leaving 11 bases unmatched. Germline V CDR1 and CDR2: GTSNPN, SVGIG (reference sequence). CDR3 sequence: CAWRPSSRQGNYGYTF. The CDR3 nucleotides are TGTGCCTGGAGGCCGTCCTCTCGACAGGGGAACTATGGCTACACCTTC.

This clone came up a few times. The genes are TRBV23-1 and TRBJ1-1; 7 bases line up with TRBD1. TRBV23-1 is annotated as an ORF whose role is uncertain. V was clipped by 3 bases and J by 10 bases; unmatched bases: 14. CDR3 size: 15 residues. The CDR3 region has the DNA TGCGCCAGCAGTCACCGCGGGACAGAAGTTGCGGGAGCTTTCTTT. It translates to CASSHRGTEVAGAFF.

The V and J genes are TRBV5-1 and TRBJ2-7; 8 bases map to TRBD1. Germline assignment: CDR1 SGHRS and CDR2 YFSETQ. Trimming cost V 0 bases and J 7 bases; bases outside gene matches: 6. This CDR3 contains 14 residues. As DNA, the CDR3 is TGCGCCAGCAGCTTGGCCCAGGGGGCGCGTGAGCAGTACTTC. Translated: CASSLAQGAREQYF.

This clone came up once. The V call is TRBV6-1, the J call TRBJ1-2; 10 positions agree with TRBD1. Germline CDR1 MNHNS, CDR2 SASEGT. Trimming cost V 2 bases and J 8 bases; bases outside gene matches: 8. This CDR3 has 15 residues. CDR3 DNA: TGTGCCAGCAGTGAAAGTGGGACAGGGGATTTCGGCTACACCTTC. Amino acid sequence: CASSESGTGDFGYTF.

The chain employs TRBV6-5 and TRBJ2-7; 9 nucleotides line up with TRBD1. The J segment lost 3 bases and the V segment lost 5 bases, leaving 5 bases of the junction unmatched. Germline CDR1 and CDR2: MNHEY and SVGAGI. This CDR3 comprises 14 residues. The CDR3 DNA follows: TGTGCCAGCAGTACCGGGACAGGGCGCTACGAGCAGTACTTC. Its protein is CASSTGTGRYEQYF.

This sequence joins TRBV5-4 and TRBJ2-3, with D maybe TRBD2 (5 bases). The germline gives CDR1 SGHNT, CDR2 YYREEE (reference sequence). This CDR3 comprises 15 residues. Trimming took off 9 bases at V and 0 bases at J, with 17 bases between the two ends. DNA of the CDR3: TGTGCCAACCAAGAGGACTCAGCTAGCACAGATACGCAGTATTTT. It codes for CANQEDSASTDTQYF.

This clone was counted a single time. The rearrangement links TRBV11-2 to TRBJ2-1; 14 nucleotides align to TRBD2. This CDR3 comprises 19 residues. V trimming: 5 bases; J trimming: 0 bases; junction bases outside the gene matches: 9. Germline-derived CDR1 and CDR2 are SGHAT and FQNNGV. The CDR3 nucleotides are TGTGCCAGCAGCACGCCGGGACTAGCGGGGGATATCTCCTACAATGAGCAGTTCTTC. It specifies CASSTPGLAGDISYNEQFF.

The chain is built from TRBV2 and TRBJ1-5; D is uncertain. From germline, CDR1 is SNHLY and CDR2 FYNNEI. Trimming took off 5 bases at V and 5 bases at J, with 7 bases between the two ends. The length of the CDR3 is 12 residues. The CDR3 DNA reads TGTGCCAGCAGTTGGGGAGATCAGCCCCAGCATTTT. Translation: CASSWGDQPQHF.

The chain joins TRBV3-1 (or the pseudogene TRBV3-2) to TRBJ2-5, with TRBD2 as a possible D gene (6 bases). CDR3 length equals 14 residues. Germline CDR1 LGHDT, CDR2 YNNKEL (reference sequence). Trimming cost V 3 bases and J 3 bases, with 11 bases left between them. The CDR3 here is CASSHLATEETQYF. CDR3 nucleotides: TGTGCCAGCAGCCATCTAGCGACTGAAGAGACCCAGTACTTC.

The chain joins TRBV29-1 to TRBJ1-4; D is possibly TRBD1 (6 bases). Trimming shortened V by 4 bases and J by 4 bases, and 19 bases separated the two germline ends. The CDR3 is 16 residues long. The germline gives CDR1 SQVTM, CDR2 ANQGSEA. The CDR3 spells CSVVSGKDRVNEKLFF. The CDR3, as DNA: TGCAGCGTTGTCTCTGGGAAGGACAGAGTTAATGAAAAACTGTTTTTT.

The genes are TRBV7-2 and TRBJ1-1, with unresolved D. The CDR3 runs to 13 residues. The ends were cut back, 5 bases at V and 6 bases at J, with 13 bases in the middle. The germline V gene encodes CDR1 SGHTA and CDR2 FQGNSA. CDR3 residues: CASSNNRGAEAFF. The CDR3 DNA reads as TGTGCCAGCAGCAACAACCGAGGCGCTGAAGCTTTCTTT.

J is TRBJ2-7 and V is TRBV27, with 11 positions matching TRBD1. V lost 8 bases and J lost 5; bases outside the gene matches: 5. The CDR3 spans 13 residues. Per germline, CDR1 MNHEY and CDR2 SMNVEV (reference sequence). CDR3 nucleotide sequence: TGTGCCAGCTCGGGACAGGGGGTCCACGAGCAGTACTTC. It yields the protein CASSGQGVHEQYF.

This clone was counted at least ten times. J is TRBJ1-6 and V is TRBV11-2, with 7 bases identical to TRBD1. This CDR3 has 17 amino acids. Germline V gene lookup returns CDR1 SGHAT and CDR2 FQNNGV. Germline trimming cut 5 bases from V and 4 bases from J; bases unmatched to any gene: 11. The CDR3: CASSPTRGTVYNSPLHF. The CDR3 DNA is TGTGCCAGCAGCCCCACAAGGGGGACAGTGTATAATTCACCCCTCCACTTT. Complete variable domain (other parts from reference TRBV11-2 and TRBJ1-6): EAGVAQSPRYKIIEKRQSVAFWCNPISGHATLYWYQQILGQGPKLLIQFQNNGVVDDSQLPKDRFSAERLKGVDSTLKIQPAKLEDSAVYLCASSPTRGTVYNSPLHFGNGTRLTVT.

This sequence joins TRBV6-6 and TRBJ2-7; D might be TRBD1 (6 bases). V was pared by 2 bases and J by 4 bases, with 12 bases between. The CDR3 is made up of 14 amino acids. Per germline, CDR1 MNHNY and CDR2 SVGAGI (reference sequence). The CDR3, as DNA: TGTGCCAGCAGTTACGATGGACAGACATACGAGCAGTACTTC. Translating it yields CASSYDGQTYEQYF.